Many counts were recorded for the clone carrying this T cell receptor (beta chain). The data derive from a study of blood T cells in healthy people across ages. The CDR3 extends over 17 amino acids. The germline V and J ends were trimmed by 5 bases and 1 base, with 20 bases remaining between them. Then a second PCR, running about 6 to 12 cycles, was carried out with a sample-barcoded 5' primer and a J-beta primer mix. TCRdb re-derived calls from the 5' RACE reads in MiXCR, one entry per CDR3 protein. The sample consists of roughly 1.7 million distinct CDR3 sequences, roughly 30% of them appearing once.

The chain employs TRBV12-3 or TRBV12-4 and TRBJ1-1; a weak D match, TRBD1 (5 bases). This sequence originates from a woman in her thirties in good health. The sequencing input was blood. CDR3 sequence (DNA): TGTGCCAGCAGTCCCCAGCCGGGACGCTTACAGAACACTGAAGCTTTCTTT. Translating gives CASSPQPGRLQNTEAFF.